The 21 T cell receptor beta chains listed next were all sequenced from one sample in a study of tissue T cells after allogeneic stem cell transplantation. Libraries were prepared by immunoSEQ multiplex PCR; TCRdb keeps only in-frame clonotypes and omits some of them. This table has about 8,700 clones, roughly 44% appearing once. The time point is: mouse harvest day 7 after allogeneic transplant. The graft held 10^6 splenic CD5+ T cells and 10^7 T-cell-depleted bone marrow cells. Sequencing was carried out using skin. The source of these receptors is a female BALB/c mouse given C57BL/6 T cells with graft-versus-host disease after an allogeneic hematopoietic cell transplant.

Of note for this clone: Gene names refer to mouse genes. The read terminates 1 residue ahead of where the CDR3 ends, so the germline J gene completes it. The chain links TRBV13-2 to TRBJ1-3, with D uncertain. Trimming stripped 7 bases from V and 0 bases from J, with 5 bases between. CDR1 is NNHNN and CDR2 is SYGAGS in the germline V gene (reference sequence). The length of the CDR3 is 12 residues. The CDR3 region is CASRISGNTLYF. Partial CDR3 DNA: TGTGCCAGCAGAATTTCTGGAAATACGCTCTAT.

Notes on this clone: The genes and germline here are from mouse. The read finishes 1 residue shy of the CDR3 end, and the germline J gene is used to complete it. This sequence joins TRBV1 and TRBJ2-5; D uncertain. The CDR3 is 13 residues long. V gave up 7 bases and J gave up 1 base, with 9 bases separating them. Germline lookup yields CDR1 NSQYPW and CDR2 LRSPGD (reference sequence). CDR3 bases read: TGCACCTGCAAGGGAGGGTACCAAGACACCCAGTAC. Translated: CTCKGGYQDTQY. The full CDR3 protein is CTCKGGYQDTQYF.

In the case of this clone: The gene names given are mouse names. The observed sequence ends 1 residue before the CDR3 terminus, with the missing tail filled in from the germline J gene. V gene TRBV5 combines with J gene TRBJ1-2, with D possibly being TRBD1 (5 bases). V was trimmed by 0 bases and J by 1 base, leaving 9 bases between them. In germline, CDR1 is LGHNA, CDR2 YNLKQL (reference sequence). The CDR3 is 15 amino acids. Incomplete CDR3 DNA: TGTGCCAGCAGCCAAGATATGGGGCTAAACTCCGACTACACC. It encodes CASSQDMGLNSDYT. The full CDR3 protein reads CASSQDMGLNSDYTF.

A note on this clone: The listed genes are named as in mouse. The CDR3 end is not reached by the read, which stops 1 residue before it; the germline J gene fills it in. This sequence joins TRBV13-2 and TRBJ2-3, with 8 nucleotides matching TRBD1. The CDR3 runs 14 residues. Germline values: CDR1 NNHNN, CDR2 SYGAGS (reference sequence). V was pared by 5 bases and J by 3 bases, with 5 bases of the junction left unmatched. The CDR3 protein is CASGAGGWAETLYF. Partial CDR3 DNA: TGTGCCAGCGGGGCAGGGGGCTGGGCAGAAACGCTGTAT.

In regard to this clone: Germline and genes here are mouse. The read terminates 1 residue before the CDR3 end, so the remaining end is supplied by the germline J gene. The chain has TRBV26 and TRBJ2-4, with 9 bases matching TRBD2. The junction had 2 bases not matched to a gene; V was cut back by 7 bases and J by 0 bases. The CDR3 length is 14 residues. CDR1 is KGHPV, CDR2 FQNQEV, per germline (reference sequence). The covered CDR3 bases are TGTGCCAGCAAGACTGGGGGTAGTCAAAACACCTTGTAC. Translation: CASKTGGSQNTLY. The full CDR3 protein is CASKTGGSQNTLYF.

About this clone itself: The gene names given are mouse names. The read halts 1 residue ahead of the CDR3 end, with the missing end drawn from the germline J gene. V usage is TRBV26 and J usage is TRBJ2-5; 10 bases are shared with TRBD2. This CDR3 has 14 amino acids. In germline, CDR1 is KGHPV, CDR2 FQNQEV (reference sequence). V gave up 2 bases and J gave up 8 bases; unmatched junction bases: 4. CDR3 protein: CASSLGDWGGTQYF. The sequenced part of the CDR3 DNA is TGTGCCAGCAGTCTGGGGGACTGGGGAGGCACCCAGTAC.

On this clone itself: Germline and genes: mouse. Read coverage stops 1 residue before the CDR3 terminus; the germline J gene supplies the remainder. The genes are TRBV3 and TRBJ2-7, with 7 bases lining up with TRBD1. The CDR3 loop spans 14 amino acids. With V trimmed by 5 bases and J by 4 bases, 8 bases remained unmatched. Germline loops: CDR1 SNHLY, CDR2 FYNGKV (reference sequence). CDR3 DNA (partial): TGTGCCAGCAGCCTGCCGGGACAGAAATATGAACAGTAC. Translated, it gives CASSLPGQKYEQY. The whole CDR3 is CASSLPGQKYEQYF.

As concerns this clone: The gene symbols are mouse symbols. The read falls 1 residue short of the CDR3 end, and the missing part is taken from the germline J gene. The rearrangement uses TRBV26 and TRBJ1-1; D unresolved. The CDR3 covers 13 residues. V was cut by 2 bases and J by 3 bases, with 7 bases left in between. Germline loops: CDR1 KGHPV, CDR2 FQNQEV (reference sequence). CDR3 bases read: TGTGCCAGCAGTCTGGGGTCGGACACAGAAGTCTTC. It yields the protein CASSLGSDTEVF. The whole CDR3 protein is CASSLGSDTEVFF.

Comments on this clone: The genes are named according to mouse. The CDR3 DNA, read in part, is TGTGCCAGCAGACCGGGACAGGGTAACCAAGACACCCAGTAC. It specifies CASRPGQGNQDTQY. The whole CDR3 sequence is CASRPGQGNQDTQYF. The J gene is TRBJ2-5, the V gene TRBV26, with TRBD1 identical over 9 bases. The read ends 1 residue before the CDR3 terminus; that terminus is restored from the germline J gene. The CDR3 is made up of 15 amino acids. Per germline, CDR1 KGHPV and CDR2 FQNQEV (reference sequence). V dropped 6 bases and J dropped 0; count of bases not matched to a gene: 4. Drawing the rest from reference TRBV26 and TRBJ2-5, the complete variable domain is NSKVIQTPRYLVKGQGQKAKMRCIPEKGHPVVFWYQQNKNNEFKFLINFQNQEVLQQIDMTEKRFSAECPSNSPCSLEIQSSEAGDSALYLCASRPGQGNQDTQYFGPGTRLLVL.

This clone was counted a single time. Gene names denote mouse genes. The observed sequence ends 1 residue before the CDR3 terminus, with the missing tail filled in from the germline J gene. The chain uses TRBV23 and TRBJ2-5; the DNA was not compared with TRBD1, the D call given in the table. Germline CDR1 KGHTA, CDR2 FQNQQP. This CDR3 has 15 residues. CDR3 protein: CSSSQSTINQDTQYF. CDR3 DNA, as far as it was read: TGCTCCAGCAGTCAATCGACAATTAACCAAGACACCCAGTAC.

Comments on this clone: The gene names here belong to mouse. The read terminates 1 residue before the CDR3 end, so the remaining end is supplied by the germline J gene. The rearrangement joins TRBV13-1 to TRBJ2-2; D remains ambiguous. The V and J ends lost 0 bases and 2 bases respectively, with 5 bases between them. Per germline, CDR1 NSHNY and CDR2 SYGAGN. This CDR3 has 14 amino acids. The covered CDR3 bases are TGTGCCAGCAGTGATGGGCGCAACACCGGGCAGCTCTAC. It is translated as CASSDGRNTGQLY. The CDR3 in full is CASSDGRNTGQLYF.

A remark on this clone: The gene names given are mouse names. The CDR3 goes on 1 residue after the read ends, and that part is filled in from the germline J gene. The chain employs TRBV26 and TRBJ2-1; no clear D gene. Germline CDR1 and CDR2: KGHPV and FQNQEV (reference sequence). This CDR3 spans 11 amino acids. V was shortened by 3 bases and J by 7 bases, with 4 bases between the two germline ends. CDR3 bases read: TGTGCCAGCAGTCTCGGGGCTGAGCAGTTC. Translating it yields CASSLGAEQF. The CDR3 in its entirety is CASSLGAEQFF.

This clone was seen only a few times. The germline and genes are mouse ones. The missing CDR3 end, 1 residue past where the read stops, is filled in from the germline J gene. The chain joins TRBV19 to TRBJ2-7; 10 bases map to TRBD2. In germline, CDR1 is FNHDT, CDR2 SITEND (reference sequence). V was clipped by 1 base and J by 1 base; unmatched bases: 2. This CDR3 is built from 15 residues. The CDR3 is CASSIKLGGSYEQYF. The sequenced CDR3 bases are TGTGCCAGCAGTATAAAACTGGGGGGGTCCTATGAACAGTAC.

A note on this clone: Gene names denote mouse genes. The read halts 1 residue ahead of the CDR3 end, with the missing end drawn from the germline J gene. The chain links TRBV5 to TRBJ2-5; D perhaps matches TRBD1 (6 bases). CDR3 length: 16 amino acids. The ends were cut back, 4 bases at V and 0 bases at J, with 14 bases in the middle. Germline lookup yields CDR1 LGHNA and CDR2 YNLKQL (reference sequence). The sequenced CDR3 bases are TGTGCCAGCAGCCCGGGACACCCTATTAACCAAGACACCCAGTAC. It codes for CASSPGHPINQDTQY. The full-length CDR3 reads as CASSPGHPINQDTQYF.

A word on this clone: The genes are named according to mouse. From the germline J gene comes the end of the CDR3, since the read stops 1 residue before it. The rearrangement uses TRBV26 and TRBJ2-2; D remains ambiguous. The CDR3 consists of 13 residues. Between the trimmed V and J ends, which lost 4 bases and 1 base, there was a span of 4 bases. The germline V gene encodes CDR1 KGHPV and CDR2 FQNQEV (reference sequence). CDR3 residues: CASSQENTGQLYF. The part of the CDR3 DNA that was read is TGTGCCAGCAGTCAAGAAAACACCGGGCAGCTCTAC.

A note on this clone: Gene names denote mouse genes. The read gets to within 1 residue of the CDR3 end, and the germline J gene fills in the rest. This rearrangement joins TRBV31 to TRBJ1-1; 9 bases fit TRBD1. Germline V CDR1 and CDR2: GKSSPN, SITVG. With V trimmed by 1 base and J by 3 bases, 3 bases remained unmatched. This CDR3 region has 14 residues. The CDR3 protein is CAWSPRQGDTEVFF. CDR3 bases read: TGTGCCTGGAGTCCCCGACAGGGGGACACAGAAGTCTTC.

Worth noting for this clone: Gene names and germline match the mouse. Coverage ceases 1 residue before the CDR3 finishes, and the germline J gene fills in the end. The chain couples TRBV26 to TRBJ1-6, with D unresolved. TRBJ1-6 is marked as an open reading frame, function uncertain. CDR1 KGHPV and CDR2 FQNQEV come from the germline V gene (reference sequence). V lost 4 bases to trimming and J lost 2 bases, with 6 bases between them. CDR3 length: 14 amino acids. The CDR3 spells CASSRGTYNSPLYF. CDR3 bases read: TGTGCCAGCAGTCGGGGAACCTATAATTCGCCCCTCTAC.

Worth noting for this clone: All gene names here are mouse names. Read data end 1 residue before the CDR3 end; the end is taken from the germline J gene. The chain links TRBV15 to TRBJ1-1; 8 bases line up with TRBD1. The CDR3 sequence is 14 residues long. Germline V gene data show CDR1 as SGHND and CDR2 as FRSKSL. The trim removed 5 bases at V and 0 bases at J, leaving 2 bases unmatched. CDR3 DNA, as far as it was read: TGTGCCAGCAGTCCGGGACAGGCAAACACAGAAGTCTTC. Translating gives CASSPGQANTEVF. The whole CDR3 sequence reads CASSPGQANTEVFF.

This clone was seen more than once but under ten times. Each gene name is a mouse one. The read stops 1 residue short of the end of the CDR3; the missing end is completed from the germline J gene. This sequence joins TRBV15 and TRBJ2-5; a weak D match, TRBD2 (6 bases). The length of the CDR3 is 14 residues. V dropped 3 bases and J dropped 0 bases, with 7 bases sitting between them. Per germline, CDR1 SGHND and CDR2 FRSKSL. The covered CDR3 bases are TGTGCCAGCAGTTTTGGGGGTAACCAAGACACCCAGTAC. Its translation: CASSFGGNQDTQY. The entire CDR3 is CASSFGGNQDTQYF.

A remark on this clone: Gene names and germline refer to mouse. The read ends 1 residue before the CDR3 terminus; that terminus is restored from the germline J gene. This chain links TRBV26 with TRBJ1-4; D perhaps matches TRBD1 (5 bases). This CDR3 comprises 14 residues. V lost 4 bases and J lost 0, with 6 bases in between. The germline CDR1 and CDR2 sequences are KGHPV and FQNQEV (reference sequence). CDR3 DNA, as far as it was read: TGTGCCAGCAGTCAGGGGTTTTCCAACGAAAGATTATTT. Translation: CASSQGFSNERLF. The entire CDR3 protein is CASSQGFSNERLFF. Full variable domain (missing parts from reference TRBV26 and TRBJ1-4): NSKVIQTPRYLVKGQGQKAKMRCIPEKGHPVVFWYQQNKNNEFKFLINFQNQEVLQQIDMTEKRFSAECPSNSPCSLEIQSSEAGDSALYLCASSQGFSNERLFFGHGTKLSVL.

This clone came up a few times. Any gene name here is a mouse gene name. The CDR3 end is not reached by the read, which stops 1 residue before it; the germline J gene fills it in. The chain is built from TRBV3 and TRBJ2-7; 10 nucleotides match TRBD2. CDR3 length: 14 residues. Per germline, CDR1 SNHLY and CDR2 FYNGKV (reference sequence). J was trimmed by 3 bases and V by 3 bases; bases with no gene match: 2. The CDR3 here is CASSFGTGVYEQYF. The CDR3 DNA, read in part, is TGTGCCAGCAGCTTCGGGACTGGGGTCTATGAACAGTAC.